These T cell receptor beta chains were read from a single sample in a study of radiotherapy plus CTLA-4 blockade in lung cancer. Some clones are missing from TCRdb's copy, which holds only in-frame ones; the method was immunoSEQ multiplex PCR. Seen here are around 63,000 clones, roughly 76% observed once, and the top ten hold 15% to 20%. The input for sequencing was peripheral blood, taken from a patient treated with radiotherapy plus ipilimumab. These receptors came from a human donor with non-small cell lung cancer whose response to radiotherapy plus ipilimumab could not be evaluated. Some clones in this sample may be carry-over from other donors' samples. Both conserved end residues are part of each CDR3. The order of the fields is V gene, clone size, J gene, D gene, CDR3 DNA, CDR3 protein. D genes are given only for firm matches. Only part of the rows carry a size: once, few, many, or a class if the clone is expanded.

v_call: TRBV15; clone_size: .; j_call: TRBJ2-7; d_call: .; cdr3_nt: TGTGCCACCAGCCCATTAAGGGGATCCTACGAGCAGTACTTC; cdr3_aa: CATSPLRGSYEQYF
v_call: TRBV18; clone_size: few; j_call: TRBJ1-6; d_call: TRBD1; cdr3_nt: TGTGCCAGCTCACTGACAGGGGGCGCCGATTCACCCCTCCACTTT; cdr3_aa: CASSLTGGADSPLHF
v_call: TRBV5-6; clone_size: .; j_call: TRBJ1-6; d_call: .; cdr3_nt: TGTGCCAGCAGCGGAGGCCAGTCCGGGAATAATTCACCCCTCCACTTT; cdr3_aa: CASSGGQSGNNSPLHF
v_call: TRBV5-5; clone_size: .; j_call: TRBJ1-4; d_call: .; cdr3_nt: TGTGCCAGCAGCTTCGGACAGCAGAATAATGAAAAACTGTTTTTT; cdr3_aa: CASSFGQQNNEKLFF
v_call: TRBV18; clone_size: few; j_call: TRBJ2-5; d_call: TRBD1; cdr3_nt: TGTGCCAGCTCACCACCTTGGACAGGGACCCAAGAGACCCAGTACTTC; cdr3_aa: CASSPPWTGTQETQYF
v_call: TRBV19; clone_size: .; j_call: TRBJ2-3; d_call: .; cdr3_nt: TGTGCCAGTAGGAGGCGGGGGCTGGTCACAGATACGCAGTATTTT; cdr3_aa: CASRRRGLVTDTQYF
v_call: TRBV5-4; clone_size: .; j_call: TRBJ1-1; d_call: TRBD1; cdr3_nt: TGTGCCAGCAGCCCCCCCGGGACAGGGAACACTGAAGCTTTCTTT; cdr3_aa: CASSPPGTGNTEAFF
v_call: TRBV2; clone_size: .; j_call: TRBJ2-2; d_call: TRBD1; cdr3_nt: TGTGCCAGCAGTGTAGGGGGCGATTGGGCCGGGGAGCTGTTTTTT; cdr3_aa: CASSVGGDWAGELFF
v_call: TRBV5-1; clone_size: .; j_call: TRBJ2-3; d_call: .; cdr3_nt: TGCGCCAGCAACCCCTGGGGGCGGCAGAACACAGATACGCAGTATTTT; cdr3_aa: CASNPWGRQNTDTQYF
v_call: TRBV6-1; clone_size: .; j_call: TRBJ1-4; d_call: .; cdr3_nt: TGTGCCAGCAGTGTCGCAGGGGAAAAACTGTTTTTT; cdr3_aa: CASSVAGEKLFF
v_call: TRBV7-3; clone_size: .; j_call: TRBJ2-7; d_call: .; cdr3_nt: TGTGCCAGCAGCTTAGAACAGGGTGGCGAGCAGTACTTC; cdr3_aa: CASSLEQGGEQYF
v_call: TRBV6-5; clone_size: .; j_call: TRBJ1-1; d_call: .; cdr3_nt: TGTGCCAGCAGTGGCAATGAGGTCACTGAAGCTTTCTTT; cdr3_aa: CASSGNEVTEAFF
v_call: TRBV7-8; clone_size: .; j_call: TRBJ2-5; d_call: .; cdr3_nt: TGTGCCAGCAGCTTAGGAGGCGAGGGGACCCAGTACTTC; cdr3_aa: CASSLGGEGTQYF
v_call: TRBV20-1; clone_size: .; j_call: TRBJ1-2; d_call: .; cdr3_nt: TGCAGTGCCGGGCGGGGGAACGGCTACACCTTC; cdr3_aa: CSAGRGNGYTF
v_call: TRBV6-5; clone_size: .; j_call: TRBJ2-5; d_call: .; cdr3_nt: TGTGCCAGCAGTTACGGGCGGGGGCAGTCAGAGACCCAGTACTTC; cdr3_aa: CASSYGRGQSETQYF
v_call: TRBV4-1; clone_size: .; j_call: TRBJ2-1; d_call: TRBD1; cdr3_nt: TGCGCCAGCAGCCCCCGACAGGGGGGGAACAATGAGCAGTTCTTC; cdr3_aa: CASSPRQGGNNEQFF
v_call: TRBV5-1; clone_size: .; j_call: TRBJ2-7; d_call: .; cdr3_nt: TGCGCCAGCAGCTTGTACTACGAGCAGTACTTC; cdr3_aa: CASSLYYEQYF
v_call: TRBV7-2; clone_size: .; j_call: TRBJ1-2; d_call: TRBD1; cdr3_nt: TGTGCCAGCAGCTCTGGACAGGATTATGGCTACACCTTC; cdr3_aa: CASSSGQDYGYTF
v_call: TRBV9; clone_size: few; j_call: TRBJ2-3; d_call: TRBD2; cdr3_nt: TGTGCCAGCAGCGTAGATGCCTCGGGACTAGCGGGGCCCACAGATACGCAGTATTTT; cdr3_aa: CASSVDASGLAGPTDTQYF
v_call: TRBV18; clone_size: .; j_call: TRBJ1-2; d_call: .; cdr3_nt: TGTGCCAGCTCAACGGTTCTACAGGACTATGGCTACACCTTC; cdr3_aa: CASSTVLQDYGYTF
v_call: TRBV28; clone_size: .; j_call: TRBJ2-7; d_call: .; cdr3_nt: TGTGCCAGCAGTTTATTGGCGGGTCTCTACGAGCAGTACTTC; cdr3_aa: CASSLLAGLYEQYF
v_call: TRBV5-1; clone_size: few; j_call: TRBJ1-5; d_call: TRBD1; cdr3_nt: TGCGCCAGCAGCCTGGAGGGGACAGGGGACCAGCCCCAGCATTTT; cdr3_aa: CASSLEGTGDQPQHF
v_call: TRBV29-1; clone_size: once; j_call: TRBJ1-4; d_call: TRBD1; cdr3_nt: TGCAGCGTGGGGGGACAGCAACTGTTTTTT; cdr3_aa: CSVGGQQLFF
v_call: TRBV5-4; clone_size: .; j_call: TRBJ2-7; d_call: TRBD2; cdr3_nt: TGTGCCAGCAGCCCGGGGGGGGTTCGGGTTAGATCTTCCTACGAGCAGTACTTC; cdr3_aa: CASSPGGVRVRSSYEQYF
v_call: TRBV11-2; clone_size: .; j_call: TRBJ2-4; d_call: .; cdr3_nt: TGTGCCAGCAGCTTGGCAGGGGTTGAAAACATTCAGTACTTC; cdr3_aa: CASSLAGVENIQYF
v_call: TRBV7-9; clone_size: few; j_call: TRBJ2-2; d_call: TRBD1; cdr3_nt: TGTGCCAGCAGCTTCTGGACAGGGGGCACGAACACCGGGGAGCTGTTTTTT; cdr3_aa: CASSFWTGGTNTGELFF
v_call: TRBV6-1; clone_size: .; j_call: TRBJ2-7; d_call: TRBD2; cdr3_nt: TGTGCCAGCAGTCACGGGAGGTACGAGCAGTACTTC; cdr3_aa: CASSHGRYEQYF
v_call: TRBV2; clone_size: few; j_call: TRBJ2-5; d_call: .; cdr3_nt: TGTGCCAGCAGTGAAAGGGGGATCCTGGGGCGGGAGGAGACCCAGTACTTC; cdr3_aa: CASSERGILGREETQYF
v_call: TRBV12-1; clone_size: .; j_call: TRBJ2-3; d_call: .; cdr3_nt: TGTGCCAGCAGCCCCGGGACAGGGGACACAGATACGCAGTATTTT; cdr3_aa: CASSPGTGDTDTQYF
v_call: TRBV4-1; clone_size: .; j_call: TRBJ2-3; d_call: .; cdr3_nt: TGCGCCAGCAGCCCTGGAGGGGTGTACGATACGCAGTATTTT; cdr3_aa: CASSPGGVYDTQYF
v_call: TRBV19; clone_size: few; j_call: TRBJ1-1; d_call: .; cdr3_nt: TGTGCCAGTAGGACGGACACAACTCGAGAGACTGAAGCTTTCTTT; cdr3_aa: CASRTDTTRETEAFF
v_call: TRBV10-2; clone_size: .; j_call: TRBJ2-7; d_call: TRBD2; cdr3_nt: TGCGCCAGCAGGGGTCAAGCTAGCGGGAACTACGAGCAGTACTTC; cdr3_aa: CASRGQASGNYEQYF
v_call: TRBV7-8; clone_size: once; j_call: TRBJ2-2; d_call: TRBD2; cdr3_nt: TGTGCCAGCAGCTCGGGACTAGCGGGGGCCGGGGAGCTGTTTTTT; cdr3_aa: CASSSGLAGAGELFF
v_call: TRBV5-4; clone_size: .; j_call: TRBJ1-2; d_call: .; cdr3_nt: TGTGCCAGCAGCTTGGGTGCCGGGAGGGGGTATGGCTACACCTTC; cdr3_aa: CASSLGAGRGYGYTF
v_call: TRBV7-9; clone_size: .; j_call: TRBJ1-4; d_call: TRBD1; cdr3_nt: TGTGCCAGCAGTAGACAGGGGGTGGAAAAACTGTTTTTT; cdr3_aa: CASSRQGVEKLFF
v_call: TRBV28; clone_size: .; j_call: TRBJ1-5; d_call: .; cdr3_nt: TGTGCCAGCAGTTTGTTTGGGCCCCTCTTTCAGCCCCAGCATTTT; cdr3_aa: CASSLFGPLFQPQHF
v_call: TRBV18; clone_size: .; j_call: TRBJ1-1; d_call: .; cdr3_nt: TGTGCCAGCTCACCCGGACAAGTGAACACTGAAGCTTTCTTT; cdr3_aa: CASSPGQVNTEAFF
v_call: TRBV4-1; clone_size: .; j_call: TRBJ1-4; d_call: .; cdr3_nt: TGCGCCAGCAGCCAAGAACAGGGTAGAAATGAAAAACTGTTTTTT; cdr3_aa: CASSQEQGRNEKLFF
v_call: TRBV7-3; clone_size: .; j_call: TRBJ1-5; d_call: TRBD1; cdr3_nt: TGTGCCAGCAGCCCGGGACAGGGTGGCAATCAGCCCCAGCATTTT; cdr3_aa: CASSPGQGGNQPQHF
v_call: TRBV18; clone_size: .; j_call: TRBJ2-5; d_call: .; cdr3_nt: TGTGCCAGCTCACTAGGCTACAGCCCAGAGACCCAGTACTTC; cdr3_aa: CASSLGYSPETQYF
v_call: TRBV11-3; clone_size: .; j_call: TRBJ2-3; d_call: .; cdr3_nt: TGTGCCAGCAGCTTACAGGGTTCAGATACGCAGTATTTT; cdr3_aa: CASSLQGSDTQYF
v_call: TRBV6-1; clone_size: .; j_call: TRBJ2-1; d_call: .; cdr3_nt: TGTGCCAGCAGTGCTATATACAATGAGCAGTTCTTC; cdr3_aa: CASSAIYNEQFF
v_call: TRBV9; clone_size: .; j_call: TRBJ2-5; d_call: TRBD2; cdr3_nt: TGTGCCAGCAGCGTAGCTGGGACTAGCGCGTCGGAGACCCAGTACTTC; cdr3_aa: CASSVAGTSASETQYF
v_call: TRBV5-1; clone_size: .; j_call: TRBJ1-1; d_call: .; cdr3_nt: TGCGCCAGCAGCAGAGGAGGGAACACTGAAGCTTTCTTT; cdr3_aa: CASSRGGNTEAFF
v_call: TRBV18; clone_size: .; j_call: TRBJ1-5; d_call: TRBD1; cdr3_nt: TGTGCCAGCTCGCGACAGGGGGACCAGCCCCAGCATTTT; cdr3_aa: CASSRQGDQPQHF
v_call: TRBV4-2; clone_size: .; j_call: TRBJ2-5; d_call: TRBD1; cdr3_nt: TGTGCCAGCAGCCCCGGACAGGGGATCCAAGAGACCCAGTACTTC; cdr3_aa: CASSPGQGIQETQYF
v_call: TRBV5-1; clone_size: .; j_call: TRBJ1-1; d_call: .; cdr3_nt: TGCGCCAGCGACATCGACGGATCGATGAACACTGAAGCTTTCTTT; cdr3_aa: CASDIDGSMNTEAFF
v_call: TRBV7-9; clone_size: .; j_call: TRBJ2-5; d_call: TRBD1; cdr3_nt: TGTGCCAGCAGCTTAGGACAGGGGATAGCCGAGACCCAGTACTTC; cdr3_aa: CASSLGQGIAETQYF
v_call: TRBV5-1; clone_size: once; j_call: TRBJ2-7; d_call: TRBD1; cdr3_nt: TGCGCCAGCAGCTTGATGGGACAGGGGGCCCAACCCATCTACGAGCAGTACTTC; cdr3_aa: CASSLMGQGAQPIYEQYF